This section outlines one TCR beta chain sequence together with its context. Its target is not known. These data are taken from a study of OX40 agonist ivuxolimab in advanced cancers. Study at large: The dose of intravenous ivuxolimab that patients received every 2 weeks ranged from 0.01 to 10 mg/kg. Therapy given before enrollment (anti-PD-1, anti-PD-L1 or anti-CTLA-4) was allowed, and roughly 42% had some. Whole-study findings and limits: People who partly responded at 0.1-3.0 mg/kg had some of the least clonal expansion seen. Clonal expansion was seen in CD4+ and CD8+ blood T cells by week 6 at 0.1 to 3.0 mg/kg.

Method: immunoSEQ multiplex PCR; TCRdb's copy keeps in-frame clones and lacks some. The sample holds about 130,000 clones, more than 85% seen once. Trimming took 2 bases from V and 2 from J, leaving 8 bases between them. From germline, CDR1 is SGHDT and CDR2 YYEEEE. This CDR3 is built from 14 residues. The source of this sequence is an adult with an advanced solid tumor such as melanoma, head and neck, liver or kidney cancer. V is TRBV5-6 and J is TRBJ1-5, with TRBD1 as a possible D gene (6 bases). The sample consisted of CD4+ or CD8+ T cells sorted from blood, taken in a trial of the OX40 agonist ivuxolimab. In DNA form, the CDR3 reads TGTGCCAGCAGCTTTAGGGGGGGCAATCAGCCCCAGCATTTT. Residues: CASSFRGGNQPQHF.